This T cell receptor beta chain was documented in a study of blood T cells in healthy people across ages. Whole-study findings and limits: Older individuals had lower TCR beta diversity per million T cells (the decline was roughly linear).

A J-beta primer mix and a sample-barcoded 5' primer were used in a second PCR of about 6 to 12 cycles. In TCRdb, the 5' RACE reads were re-called with MiXCR into one record per CDR3 protein. Here the sample spans some 1.4 million distinct CDR3 sequences, approximately 40% being singletons. The V and J ends lost 8 bases and 2 bases, in that order; junction bases with no gene match: 10. The CDR3 extends over 15 amino acids. Per the germline V gene, CDR1 is LNHNV and CDR2 is YYDKDF (reference sequence). Only a few counts were recorded for this clonotype. Its antigen is unknown. The receptor was isolated from a woman between 18 and 30 years old in good health. The V and J genes are TRBV15 and TRBJ2-3, with 7 bases fitting TRBD2. The material sequenced was blood. In nucleotides, the CDR3 is TGTGCCACCGGGAGCGGGACTACTTACACAGATACGCAGTATTTT. This translates into CATGSGTTYTDTQYF.